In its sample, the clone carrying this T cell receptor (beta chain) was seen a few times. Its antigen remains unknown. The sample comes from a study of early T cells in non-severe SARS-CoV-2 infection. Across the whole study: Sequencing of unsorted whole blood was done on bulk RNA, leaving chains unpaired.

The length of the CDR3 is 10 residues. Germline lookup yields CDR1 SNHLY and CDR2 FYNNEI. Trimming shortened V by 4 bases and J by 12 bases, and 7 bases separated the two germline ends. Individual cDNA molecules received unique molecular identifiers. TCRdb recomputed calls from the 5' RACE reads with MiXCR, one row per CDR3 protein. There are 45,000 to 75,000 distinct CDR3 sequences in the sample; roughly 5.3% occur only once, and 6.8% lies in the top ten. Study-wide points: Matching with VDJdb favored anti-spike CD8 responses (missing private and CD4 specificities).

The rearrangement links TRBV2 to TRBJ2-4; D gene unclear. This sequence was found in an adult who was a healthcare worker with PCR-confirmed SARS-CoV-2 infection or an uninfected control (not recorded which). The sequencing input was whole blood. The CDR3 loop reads CASSGFAQYF. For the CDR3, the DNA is TGTGCCAGCAGTGGTTTCGCTCAGTACTTC.